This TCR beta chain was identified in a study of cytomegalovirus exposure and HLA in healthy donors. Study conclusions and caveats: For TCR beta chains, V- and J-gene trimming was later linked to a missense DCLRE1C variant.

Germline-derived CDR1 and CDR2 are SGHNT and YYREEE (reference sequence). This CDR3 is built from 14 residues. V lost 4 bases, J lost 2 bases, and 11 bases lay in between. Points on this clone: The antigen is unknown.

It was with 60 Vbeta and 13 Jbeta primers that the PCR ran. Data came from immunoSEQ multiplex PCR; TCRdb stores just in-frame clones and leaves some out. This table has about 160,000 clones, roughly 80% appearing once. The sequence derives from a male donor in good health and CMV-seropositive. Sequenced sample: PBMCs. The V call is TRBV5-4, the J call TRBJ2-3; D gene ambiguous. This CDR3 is CASSPMVHTDTQYF. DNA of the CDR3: TGTGCCAGCAGCCCCATGGTACACACAGATACGCAGTATTTT.